Below, one T cell receptor beta chain is given with its context. This clone was found once. The specificity of this receptor is unknown. No base qualities exist here, and no much larger clone lies one base off it. TCRbeta CDR3 regions were amplified from genomic DNA using the immunoSEQ Assay, a bias-controlled multiplex PCR. The authors' pipeline ran thus. The number of nucleated cells in each sample was estimated by amplification of reference gene primers within the assay. Sequence reads were collapsed and filtered to measure the absolute abundance of every unique TCRbeta CDR3 rearrangement. Productive Simpson clonality was computed per sample as the square root of Simpson's diversity index over productive rearrangements. TCRdb stores this immuneACCESS table with in-frame sequences only. Part of the clones is absent; in the studies checked, under half of the shortfall reflects unresolved V genes, and no reason is known for the rest. V and J calls plus clone size are reproduced from that table; the DNA served to infer D and trimming. The sample table contains around 200,000 clones; only one count was recorded for roughly 89% of them. The leading ten clones occupy around 0.63% of the sample.

Counted from cysteine to phenylalanine, this CDR3 has 13 amino acids. Only CDR3 DNA is held: 39 bases, read in frame from base 1. From V the trimming removes 0 bases and from J it removes 8 bases, while the gene matches leave 0 bases of the junction unaccounted for. From the germline V gene, CDR1 is SGHDT and CDR2 is YYEEEE. The sample belongs to a study of blood T cell repertoires in COVID-19 (dated by TCRdb to the early 2020s). Study-level background: Collaborator samples came from the United States, Italy and Spain and covered acute and convalescent phases of COVID-19. The repertoires were released in a freely available public database intended as a resource for research on the immune response to SARS-CoV-2. The dataset comprised deeply sampled blood TCRbeta repertoires from subjects exposed to, actively infected with, or recovered from COVID-19. The prospective study material was composed of cDNA or gDNA derived from T cells, B-cell-depleted T cells, or PBMCs. The samples were drawn from the first 160 participants of the ongoing ImmuneRACE study and from 1,254 subjects provided by 6 global collaborators. Where available, HLA class I and class II types were taken from metadata supplied by the sample provider and were not determined by assay-based typing. Sample metadata almost always included a de-identified subject ID, COVID-19 status, age in years and sex. Broader findings and caveats from the paper: The quantity of clinical and demographic metadata differed by source and by participant and was supplied without curation.

The collaborating institutions used their own protocols to collect whole blood in K2EDTA tubes. For TCRbeta analysis, collaborator samples were shipped as frozen whole blood, as isolated PBMCs, or as DNA extracted from either sample type. The receptor was derived from a man aged 45-65 years with acute or convalescent COVID-19. The V and J genes are TRBV5-6 and TRBJ1-2, and 11 junction bases match TRBD1. Sequenced: peripheral blood. At the DNA level, the sequence is TGTGCCAGCAGCTTGGGGACAGGGGGCGGCTACACCTTC. It translates to CASSLGTGGGYTF.